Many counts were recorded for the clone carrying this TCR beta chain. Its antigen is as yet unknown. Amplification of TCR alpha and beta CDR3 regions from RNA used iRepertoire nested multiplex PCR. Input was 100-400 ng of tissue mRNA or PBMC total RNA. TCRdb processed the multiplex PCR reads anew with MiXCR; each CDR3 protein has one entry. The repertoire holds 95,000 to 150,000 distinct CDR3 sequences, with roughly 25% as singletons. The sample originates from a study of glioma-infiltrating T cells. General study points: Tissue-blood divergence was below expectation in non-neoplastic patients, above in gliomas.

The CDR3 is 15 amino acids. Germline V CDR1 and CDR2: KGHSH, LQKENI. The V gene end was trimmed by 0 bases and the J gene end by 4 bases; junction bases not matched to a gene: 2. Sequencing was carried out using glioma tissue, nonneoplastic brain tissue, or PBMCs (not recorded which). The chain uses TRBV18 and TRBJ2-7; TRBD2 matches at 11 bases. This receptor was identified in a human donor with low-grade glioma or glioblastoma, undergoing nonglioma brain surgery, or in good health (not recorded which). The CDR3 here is CASSPPGLAVYEQYF. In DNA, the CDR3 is TGTGCCAGCTCACCACCGGGACTAGCGGTATACGAGCAGTACTTC.